One sample yielded the 24 T cell receptor beta chains listed below, sequenced in a study of cytomegalovirus exposure and HLA in healthy donors. The PCR made use of 60 Vbeta and 13 Jbeta primers. Clones were sequenced by immunoSEQ multiplex PCR, and TCRdb holds only the in-frame ones, with some missing. The repertoire holds about 110,000 clones, with about 73% as singletons. What was sequenced was PBMCs. The origin of the receptors is a woman in her thirties in good health and CMV-seronegative.

The genes are TRBV6-5 and TRBJ1-1, with D possibly being TRBD1 (5 bases). Germline lookup yields CDR1 MNHEY and CDR2 SVGAGI. The CDR3 spans 13 residues. The V end lost 7 bases, the J end lost 4 bases, and 13 bases lay between the germline ends. The CDR3 reads CASTPGGTTEAFF. The CDR3 coding sequence is TGTGCCAGCACCCCCGGGGGAACCACTGAAGCTTTCTTT.

This chain uses TRBV10-3 with TRBJ1-1; 9 bases map to TRBD1. With V trimmed by 10 bases and J by 0 bases, 9 bases remained unmatched. CDR3 size: 15 residues. In germline, CDR1 is ENHRY, CDR2 SYGVKD. The CDR3 loop reads CATRQGDAVNTEAFF. CDR3 nucleotide sequence: TGTGCCACTCGACAGGGGGACGCGGTGAACACTGAAGCTTTCTTT.

This chain joins TRBV7-3 and TRBJ2-1, with 8 bases lining up with TRBD2. The CDR3 covers 16 residues. CDR1 and CDR2 from the germline V gene are SGHTA and FQGTGA. V shed 5 bases, J shed 9 bases, and the junction held 15 bases outside the gene matches. CDR3 protein: CASSAAPPGGVAEQFF. CDR3 coding DNA: TGTGCCAGCAGCGCTGCCCCCCCCGGGGGGGTCGCTGAGCAGTTCTTC.

The V and J genes are TRBV29-1 and TRBJ1-1; 10 nucleotides line up with TRBD1. J was trimmed by 5 bases and V by 7 bases; bases with no gene match: 10. The germline V gene has CDR1 SQVTM and CDR2 ANQGSEA. CDR3 length: 14 residues. CDR3 protein: CSATDRGRETEAFF. CDR3 coding DNA: TGCAGCGCCACCGACAGGGGGCGCGAGACTGAAGCTTTCTTT.

V gene TRBV4-2 combines with J gene TRBJ2-1; 9 nucleotides align to TRBD2. Germline V gives CDR1 LGHNA, CDR2 YNFKEQ. The CDR3 contains 17 residues. V lost 1 base to trimming and J lost 2 bases; unmatched junction nucleotides: 6. The CDR3 nucleotides read TGTGCCAGCAGCCAAGGGTCGCTAGCGGGGACCTACAATGAGCAGTTCTTC. Translated, it gives CASSQGSLAGTYNEQFF.

The rearrangement links TRBV2 to TRBJ2-7; 9 bases match TRBD1. The V gene's germline CDR1 is SNHLY and CDR2 FYNNEI. The junction had 14 bases not matched to a gene; V was cut back by 6 bases and J by 5 bases. CDR3 size: 16 residues. The CDR3 reads CASSLTPGQGPDEQYF. CDR3 in DNA: TGTGCCAGCAGCCTGACTCCGGGACAGGGTCCGGACGAGCAGTACTTC.

The chain employs TRBV29-1 and TRBJ2-7; D call uncertain. The CDR3 is 17 amino acids. Germline-derived CDR1 and CDR2 are SQVTM and ANQGSEA. V shed 0 bases and J shed 2 bases, with 20 bases lying between them. The CDR3 region has the DNA TGCAGCGTTGAAGACTTAGGCCCTGCCGGGTTGGCCTACGAGCAGTACTTC. Translation: CSVEDLGPAGLAYEQYF.

In its sample, this clone was seen a few times. The chain recombines TRBV7-3 with TRBJ2-1; 13 bases line up with TRBD2. Germline CDR1 SGHTA, CDR2 FQGTGA. The V gene end was trimmed by 5 bases and the J gene end by 9 bases; junction bases not matched to a gene: 4. There are 14 residues in the CDR3. The CDR3 nucleotides are TGTGCCAGCAGCCTGGGGACTAGCGGGACTGAGCAGTTCTTC. Translation gives CASSLGTSGTEQFF.

The V and J genes are TRBV15 and TRBJ2-6; D is unclear. This CDR3 is 15 amino acids long. Between the trimmed V and J ends, which lost 6 bases and 0 bases, there was a span of 9 bases. Germline-derived CDR1 and CDR2 are LNHNV and YYDKDF (reference sequence). The CDR3 region has the DNA TGTGCCACCAGTCCACGTAGCTCTGGGGCCAACGTCCTGACTTTC. As protein: CATSPRSSGANVLTF.

This rearrangement joins TRBV30 to TRBJ2-5; TRBD2 agrees at 7 bases. V lost 2 bases to trimming and J lost 1 base; unmatched junction nucleotides: 4. The CDR3 extends over 14 amino acids. CDR1 GTSNPN and CDR2 SVGIG come from the germline V gene (reference sequence). Here the CDR3 reads CAWSKLAIQETQYF. In DNA form, the CDR3 reads TGTGCCTGGAGTAAACTAGCGATCCAAGAGACCCAGTACTTC.

J is TRBJ2-7 and V is TRBV6-5; 12 bases map to TRBD1. Germline CDR1 MNHEY, CDR2 SVGAGI. The CDR3 is 14 amino acids. V was pared by 6 bases and J by 3 bases, with 3 bases of the junction left unmatched. The CDR3 DNA follows: TGTGCCAGCAGCGGGACAGGGGGCAACTACGAGCAGTACTTC. It is translated as CASSGTGGNYEQYF.

Only a few counts were recorded for this clone. J is TRBJ2-7 and V is TRBV10-3; 11 nucleotides align to TRBD2. The CDR3 contains 14 residues. The ends lost 4 bases at V and 7 bases at J; junction bases unmatched: 6. The germline V gene has CDR1 ENHRY and CDR2 SYGVKD. CDR3 residues: CAISALAGGQEQYF. The DNA for the CDR3 is TGTGCCATCAGTGCCTTAGCGGGAGGGCAGGAGCAGTACTTC.

The chain uses TRBV29-1 and TRBJ2-3; tentative D call: TRBD1 (6 bases). Germline-derived CDR1 and CDR2 are SQVTM and ANQGSEA. The CDR3 contains 12 residues. V was pared by 4 bases and J by 4 bases, with 9 bases between. The CDR3 bases are TGCAGCGTTGTTCAGGGGCCAGATACGCAGTATTTT. Amino acid sequence: CSVVQGPDTQYF.

The gene calls are TRBV28 and TRBJ1-6; tentatively, D is TRBD1 (5 bases). The V gene lost 6 bases and the J gene lost 8 bases, with 5 bases spanning the gap. Per the germline V gene, CDR1 is MDHEN and CDR2 is SYDVKM. The CDR3 length is 11 residues. CDR3 in DNA: TGTGCCAGCAGAGGGGATTCACCCCTCCACTTT. It is translated as CASRGDSPLHF.

This rearrangement joins TRBV6-5 to TRBJ1-2; maybe TRBD1 (6 bases). Trimming stripped 4 bases from V and 3 bases from J, with 9 bases between. The CDR3 covers 13 residues. The V gene's germline CDR1 is MNHEY and CDR2 SVGAGI. CDR3 DNA: TGTGCCAGCAGTTCCTGGACAGACTATGGCTACACCTTC. The encoded protein is CASSSWTDYGYTF.

The chain is built from TRBV29-1 and TRBJ2-3, with TRBD2 identical over 11 bases. The CDR3 is made up of 14 amino acids. Trimming cost V 7 bases and J 1 base; bases outside gene matches: 4. The germline V gene encodes CDR1 SQVTM and CDR2 ANQGSEA. CDR3 nucleotide sequence: TGCAGCGGGGGACTAGCGGAGGGCACAGATACGCAGTATTTT. Translating it yields CSGGLAEGTDTQYF.

About this clone itself: Because the CDR3 is missing its conserved closing phenylalanine or tryptophan, this is likely a read error. It is unclear where the CDR3 begins or ends on the DNA, so no DNA is shown, and the CDR3 is as TCRdb lists it. The chain links TRBV5-1 to TRBJ2-7; the table calls TRBD2, which could not be checked here. Both ends counted, the CDR3 spans 14 residues. Germline assignment: CDR1 SGHRS and CDR2 YFSETQ. CDR3 protein: CASSLTGGYGYSPP.

This clone was picked up one time. The chain has TRBV7-2 and TRBJ1-2; 9 positions agree with TRBD1. The V gene end was trimmed by 5 bases and the J gene end by 0 bases; junction bases not matched to a gene: 1. The germline gives CDR1 SGHTA, CDR2 FQGNSA. This CDR3 contains 14 residues. The CDR3 nucleotides read TGTGCCAGCAGCCGGGACAGGGCTAACTATGGCTACACCTTC. This translates into CASSRDRANYGYTF. Supplemented by reference TRBV7-2 and TRBJ1-2, the full variable domain reads GAGVSQSPSNKVTEKGKDVELRCDPISGHTALYWYRQSLGQGLEFLIYFQGNSAPDKSGLPSDRFSAERTGGSVSTLTIQRTQQEDSAVYLCASSRDRANYGYTFGSGTRLTVV.

The V gene is TRBV28, the J gene TRBJ1-2; TRBD1 aligns across 9 bases. Germline V gene data show CDR1 as MDHEN and CDR2 as SYDVKM. The CDR3 length is 15 residues. Trimming at V came to 3 bases and at J to 4 bases, leaving 6 bases not matched to a gene. CDR3 coding DNA: TGTGCCAGCAGTTTGACGGGACAGGGCTTCTATGGCTACACCTTC. This sequence encodes CASSLTGQGFYGYTF.

This clone was recorded a few times. The V call is TRBV2, the J call TRBJ2-2; 9 positions match TRBD2. Germline V gene data show CDR1 as SNHLY and CDR2 as FYNNEI. Germline trimming cut 6 bases from V and 6 bases from J; bases unmatched to any gene: 17. There are 18 residues in the CDR3. CDR3 amino acids: CASSEILYSGSLAGELFF. CDR3 DNA: TGTGCCAGCAGCGAAATCCTATATAGCGGGAGTCTCGCCGGGGAGCTGTTTTTT. Drawing the rest from reference TRBV2 and TRBJ2-2, the complete variable domain is EPEVTQTPSHQVTQMGQEVILRCVPISNHLYFYWYRQILGQKVEFLVSFYNNEISEKSEIFDDQFSVERPDGSNFTLKIRSTKLEDSAMYFCASSEILYSGSLAGELFFGEGSRLTVL.

The CDR3 is CASSSYRQGAGEQYF. The DNA for the CDR3 is TGTGCCAGCAGCTCATACCGACAGGGGGCTGGCGAGCAGTACTTC. The chain combines TRBV7-8 with TRBJ2-7; TRBD1 aligns across 10 bases. This CDR3 is 15 amino acids long. With 4 bases clipped from V and 6 bases from J, the junction kept 9 bases outside the gene matches. From germline, CDR1 is SGHVS and CDR2 FQNEAQ.

The chain couples TRBV7-7 to TRBJ2-1, with a tentative D call TRBD2 (5 bases). Trimming removed 1 base from V and 8 bases from J, with 9 bases in between. The CDR3 extends over 13 amino acids. Per the germline V gene, CDR1 is SSHAT and CDR2 is FNYEAQ (reference sequence). The CDR3 is CASSLGGYDEQFF. For the CDR3, the DNA is TGTGCCAGCAGCTTAGGAGGGTACGATGAGCAGTTCTTC.

The V gene is TRBV5-1, the J gene TRBJ1-1; D is perhaps TRBD1 (5 bases). Per the germline V gene, CDR1 is SGHRS and CDR2 is YFSETQ. Trimming took off 0 bases at V and 0 bases at J, with 6 bases between the two ends. This CDR3 region has 14 residues. The CDR3 spells CASSLGQMNTEAFF. The CDR3 DNA reads TGCGCCAGCAGCTTGGGACAGATGAACACTGAAGCTTTCTTT. Filled out from reference TRBV5-1 and TRBJ1-1, the complete variable domain reads KAGVTQTPRYLIKTRGQQVTLSCSPISGHRSVSWYQQTPGQGLQFLFEYFSETQRNKGNFPGRFSGRQFSNSRSEMNVSTLELGDSALYLCASSLGQMNTEAFFGQGTRLTVV.

The V call is TRBV19, the J call TRBJ1-2; 7 bases are a match to TRBD1. Germline CDR1 LNHDA, CDR2 SQIVND (reference sequence). The CDR3 spans 12 residues. V gave up 8 bases and J gave up 4 bases; unmatched junction bases: 4. The CDR3 spells CASSYRGYGYTF. The CDR3 DNA is TGTGCCAGTTCGTACAGGGGCTATGGCTACACCTTC.